This TCR beta chain was found in a study of shared clonotypes between healthy human individuals (dated by TCRdb to 2018 to 2021). Some background on the complete study: Two women and a few men aged 18 to 49 years were included in the cohort. Between about 0.8 and 8.9 billion PBMCs per donor were obtained by leukapheresis. To increase sequencing depth and limit assay-specific biases, different laboratories used diverse techniques to prepare libraries and sequence TCR repertoires. The study deeply sequenced blood TCR repertoires of about 5 healthy adults to estimate repertoire size and the extent of clonotype sharing between individuals. For each donor, CD4 naive and CD4 memory were each given three plates, CD8 naive was given two plates, and CD8 memory was given one plate.

CDR1 ENHRY and CDR2 SYGVKD were looked up in the germline V gene. At the junction V is shortened by 5 bases and J by 8 bases; bases outside the gene matches: 4. The CDR3 covers 15 residues, taking in both the cysteine and the phenylalanine. The kept DNA is CDR3 alone, 45 bases in frame from the first base. Healthy HIV-negative adults with no recently reported acute infections or vaccinations were included as donors. Only Caucasian adults living in Nashville, Tennessee, USA were represented among the donors. Magnetic negative selection was used to enrich CD4+ T cells, after which naive cells were positively selected on CD45RA and the negative fraction became the memory subset. Blood was obtained by leukapheresis, after which PBMCs were separated by Ficoll-Histopaque density gradient centrifugation and cryopreserved in liquid nitrogen vapor phase. Purity and quantity of every magnetically sorted T cell population were checked by analytical flow cytometry. Genomic DNA was isolated from each sorted fraction and quantified by UV absorbance on a Nanodrop 2000c.

A note on this clone: It lacks a known antigen. No clone much larger than this one lies a single base away; base qualities are absent.

Study-wide conclusions, independent of this receptor: Pairwise subsampling indicated that sequencing depth was expected to affect the degree of clonotype sharing among donors. Only blood was sampled, and tissue TCR repertoires likely differ from those in blood. Across a handful of donors, about 5% of naive CD4, 3% to 4% of naive CD8, roughly 2.2% of memory CD4, and roughly 0.41% of memory CD8 clonotypes were shared. Rarefaction of sorted-subset datasets indicated incomplete sequencing despite the large sequencing depth. Larger estimated clonotype richness was generally found for naive subsets than for memory subsets. Because the study included a small number of donors, the genetic and exposure-history diversity represented was limited. Compared with non-shared clonotypes, the clonotypes found in all four sorted-subset donors had higher generation probabilities.

Using the deep immunoSEQ assay, multiplex PCR amplified TCR CDR3 regions from genomic DNA. Extracted genomic DNA from each cell subset was spread evenly across all wells of several immunoSEQ 96-well plates, with each plate serving as a replicate. For sorted subsets, each replicate PCR was loaded with approximately 190 ng genomic DNA, equivalent to about 30,000 T cell genomes. Purified libraries were measured with a Qubit 3.0 fluorometer, size-checked on a Bioanalyzer 2100, and measured again with the KAPA Library Quantification kit. A separate single-read 150-cycle Illumina NextSeq 550 flow cell was used to sequence each immunoSEQ 96-well plate. The paper's data handling went like this. The immunoSEQ output contained only junctional sequences without quality scores, so filtering could not match that applied to full-length reads. To assign V/J genes and CDR3, sequences were annotated using PyIR, a Python wrapper for IgBLAST v1.9, with IMGT germline references. Reads with weak V/J assignments (E-value above 1e-6), missing CDR3, stop codons, out-of-frame junctions, or ambiguous translated residues were removed. V3J clonotypes were defined as sequences sharing an identical inferred V gene, J gene, and CDR3 amino acid sequence. The percentage overlap between two repertoires was calculated by dividing the number of shared unique clonotypes by the size of the smaller repertoire. Richness of each repertoire was evaluated using RTK rarefaction, the Chao1 estimator, and Recon v2.1 estimates of unobserved clonotypes. OLGA was used to compute generation probabilities for all TCRbeta clonotypes that the gDNA method yielded from a handful of donors. The table was pulled from immuneACCESS by TCRdb, which kept in-frame rearrangements only. Such tables lose some clones; where checked, under half of the loss comes from unresolved V genes, and the rest has no known cause. Clone size and V and J calls were adopted from that table, with D and trimming inferred from the DNA. This sample is represented by approximately 1,500,000 clones; approximately 98% of them were singletons. The ten largest account for roughly 0.42% of the sample.

The chain is encoded by TRBV10-3 joined to TRBJ2-1; 15 central bases correspond to TRBD2. The TCR sequence derives from a young man in good health. Sequencing used naive CD4+ T cells sorted from blood. The cell subset or site label, read with the paper, signifies: CD45RA+ positively selected. DNA sequence: TGTGCCATCAGTCGGACTAGCGGGAGGGTCGATGAGCAGTTCTTC. It specifies CAISRTSGRVDEQFF.